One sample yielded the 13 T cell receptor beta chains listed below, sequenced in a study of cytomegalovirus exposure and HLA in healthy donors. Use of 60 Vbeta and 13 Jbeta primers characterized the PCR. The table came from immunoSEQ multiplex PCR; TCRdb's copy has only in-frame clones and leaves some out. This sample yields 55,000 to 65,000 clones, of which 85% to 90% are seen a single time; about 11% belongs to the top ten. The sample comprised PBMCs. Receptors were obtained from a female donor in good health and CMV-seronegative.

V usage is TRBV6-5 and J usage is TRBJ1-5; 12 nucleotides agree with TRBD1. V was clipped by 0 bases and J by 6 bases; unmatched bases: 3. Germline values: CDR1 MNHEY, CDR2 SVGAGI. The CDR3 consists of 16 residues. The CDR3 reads CASSYSGQGAGQPQHF. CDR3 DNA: TGTGCCAGCAGTTACTCGGGACAGGGGGCCGGTCAGCCCCAGCATTTT.

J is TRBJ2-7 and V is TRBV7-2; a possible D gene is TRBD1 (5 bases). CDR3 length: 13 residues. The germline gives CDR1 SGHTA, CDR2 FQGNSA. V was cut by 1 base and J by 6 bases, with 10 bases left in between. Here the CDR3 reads CASSLVQGPEQYF. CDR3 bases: TGTGCCAGCAGCTTAGTCCAGGGCCCCGAGCAGTACTTC. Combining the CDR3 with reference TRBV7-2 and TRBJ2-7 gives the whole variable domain GAGVSQSPSNKVTEKGKDVELRCDPISGHTALYWYRQSLGQGLEFLIYFQGNSAPDKSGLPSDRFSAERTGGSVSTLTIQRTQQEDSAVYLCASSLVQGPEQYFGPGTRLTVT.

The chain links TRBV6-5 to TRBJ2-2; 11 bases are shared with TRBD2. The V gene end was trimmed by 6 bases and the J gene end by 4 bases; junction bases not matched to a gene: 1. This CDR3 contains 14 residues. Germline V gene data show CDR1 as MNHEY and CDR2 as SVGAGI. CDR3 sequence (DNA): TGTGCCAGCAGGCTAGCGGGGGGCACCGGGGAGCTGTTTTTT. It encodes CASRLAGGTGELFF.

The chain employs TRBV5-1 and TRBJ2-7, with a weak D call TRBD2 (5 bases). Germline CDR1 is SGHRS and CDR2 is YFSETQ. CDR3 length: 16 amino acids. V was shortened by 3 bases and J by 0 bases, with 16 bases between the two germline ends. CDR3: CASSSGSYSSSYEQYF. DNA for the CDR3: TGCGCCAGCAGCTCGGGATCTTACTCGAGCTCCTACGAGCAGTACTTC.

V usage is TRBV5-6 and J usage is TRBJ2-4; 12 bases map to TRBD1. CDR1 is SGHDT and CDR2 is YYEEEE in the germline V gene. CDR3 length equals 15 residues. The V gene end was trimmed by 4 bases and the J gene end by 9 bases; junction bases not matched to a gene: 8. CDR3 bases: TGTGCCAGCAGCGTGCCGGGACAGGGGGCCGGCATTCAGTACTTC. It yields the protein CASSVPGQGAGIQYF. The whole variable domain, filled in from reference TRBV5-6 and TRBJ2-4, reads DAGVTQSPTHLIKTRGQQVTLRCSPKSGHDTVSWYQQALGQGPQFIFQYYEEEERQRGNFPDRFSGHQFPNYSSELNVNALLLGDSALYLCASSVPGQGAGIQYFGAGTRLSVL.

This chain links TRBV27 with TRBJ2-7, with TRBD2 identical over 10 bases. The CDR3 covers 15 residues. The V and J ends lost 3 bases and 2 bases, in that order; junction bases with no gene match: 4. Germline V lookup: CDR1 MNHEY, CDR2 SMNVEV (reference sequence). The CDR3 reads CASSFSGGLAYEQYF. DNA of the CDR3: TGTGCCAGCAGTTTTAGCGGGGGGCTTGCCTACGAGCAGTACTTC.

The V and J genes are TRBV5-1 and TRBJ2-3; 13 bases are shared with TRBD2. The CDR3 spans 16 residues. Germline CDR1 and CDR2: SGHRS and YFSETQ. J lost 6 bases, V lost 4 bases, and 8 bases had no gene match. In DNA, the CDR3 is TGCGCCAGCAGCCTACCGGGACTAGCGGGGTTCGATACGCAGTATTTT. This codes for CASSLPGLAGFDTQYF.

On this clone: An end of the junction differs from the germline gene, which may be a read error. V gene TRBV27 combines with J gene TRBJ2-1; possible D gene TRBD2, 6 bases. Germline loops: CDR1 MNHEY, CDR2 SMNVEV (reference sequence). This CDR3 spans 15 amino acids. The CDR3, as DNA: TGTGCCGGCAGTTTATCGGCGGGGCCTTACAATGAGCAGTTCTTC. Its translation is CAGSLSAGPYNEQFF.

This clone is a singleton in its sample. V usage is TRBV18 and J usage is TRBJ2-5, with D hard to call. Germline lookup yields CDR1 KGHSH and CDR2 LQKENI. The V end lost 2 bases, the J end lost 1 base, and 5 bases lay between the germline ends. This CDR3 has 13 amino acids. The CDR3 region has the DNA TGTGCCAGCTCACCAGACTTCCAAGAGACCCAGTACTTC. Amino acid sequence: CASSPDFQETQYF.

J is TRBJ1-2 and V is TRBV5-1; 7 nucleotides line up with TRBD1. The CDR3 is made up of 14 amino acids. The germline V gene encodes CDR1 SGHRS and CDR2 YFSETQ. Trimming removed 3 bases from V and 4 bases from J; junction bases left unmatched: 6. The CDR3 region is CASSSRQGAYGYTF. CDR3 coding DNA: TGCGCCAGCAGCTCTCGACAGGGTGCCTATGGCTACACCTTC.

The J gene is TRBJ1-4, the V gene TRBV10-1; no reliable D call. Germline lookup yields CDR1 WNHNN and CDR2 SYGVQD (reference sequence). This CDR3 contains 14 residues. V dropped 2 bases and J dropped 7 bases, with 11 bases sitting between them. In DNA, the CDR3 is TGCGCCAGCAGTGAGAATCTCGGTGGTGAAAAACTGTTTTTT. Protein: CASSENLGGEKLFF.

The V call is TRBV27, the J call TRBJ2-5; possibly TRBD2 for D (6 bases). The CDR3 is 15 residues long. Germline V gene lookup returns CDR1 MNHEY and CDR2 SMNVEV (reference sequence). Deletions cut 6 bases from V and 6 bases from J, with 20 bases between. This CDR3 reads CASSPGVNARKTQYF. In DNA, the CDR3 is TGTGCCAGCAGCCCGGGAGTGAACGCGCGAAAGACCCAGTACTTC.

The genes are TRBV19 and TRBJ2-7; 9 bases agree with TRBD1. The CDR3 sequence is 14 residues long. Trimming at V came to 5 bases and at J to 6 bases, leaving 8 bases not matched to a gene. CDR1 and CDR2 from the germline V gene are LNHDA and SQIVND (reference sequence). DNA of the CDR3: TGTGCCAGTAGTCCAGGGACAGGGAGGGTCGAGCAGTACTTC. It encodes CASSPGTGRVEQYF.